One and the same sample provided the 14 T cell receptor beta chains below, sequenced in a study of cytomegalovirus exposure and HLA in healthy donors. Using immunoSEQ multiplex PCR, the repertoire was profiled, and TCRdb retains in-frame clones only, with some absent. The sample includes approximately 60,000 clones, around 90% of them seen just once. The sequencing sample was made of PBMCs. All receptors come from a man aged 18 to 35 in good health and CMV-seronegative.

V usage is TRBV7-2 and J usage is TRBJ1-5; 9 bases are a match to TRBD1. The J segment lost 7 bases and the V segment lost 5 bases, leaving 12 bases of the junction unmatched. Germline values: CDR1 SGHTA, CDR2 FQGNSA. The CDR3 sequence is 16 residues long. This CDR3 reads CASSPGQQGADQPQHF. The CDR3 region has the DNA TGTGCCAGCAGCCCTGGTCAACAGGGGGCGGACCAGCCCCAGCATTTT.

This sequence joins TRBV29-1 and TRBJ2-3; 13 bases are shared with TRBD2. Germline V lookup: CDR1 SQVTM, CDR2 ANQGSEA. The CDR3 sequence is 16 residues long. J gave up 3 bases and V 4 bases, and 7 bases lay outside the gene matches. Here the CDR3 reads CSVGGKTSGRTDTQYF. The DNA for the CDR3 is TGCAGCGTTGGAGGGAAGACTAGCGGGAGGACAGATACGCAGTATTTT.

This chain uses TRBV4-1 with TRBJ2-3; TRBD1 is a possible D gene (5 bases). In germline, CDR1 is MGHRA, CDR2 YSYEKL. Trimming pared 1 base from V and 2 bases from J, leaving 13 bases between. The CDR3 runs 16 residues. The CDR3 nucleotides are TGCGCCAGCAGCCAAGGTGGGGCTAGACCCACAGATACGCAGTATTTT. Protein product: CASSQGGARPTDTQYF.

The rearrangement links TRBV19 to TRBJ2-1; D is possibly TRBD1 (6 bases). V was clipped by 3 bases and J by 0 bases, with 6 bases between them. The CDR3 consists of 14 residues. From germline, CDR1 is LNHDA and CDR2 SQIVND (reference sequence). The CDR3 DNA is TGTGCCAGTAGTATGACAGGCTCCTACAATGAGCAGTTCTTC. Translated: CASSMTGSYNEQFF.

The CDR3 here is CAISESAGGGYGYTF. The CDR3 DNA sequence: TGTGCCATCAGTGAGTCGGCAGGGGGAGGTTATGGCTACACCTTC. The genes are TRBV10-3 and TRBJ1-2; 7 nucleotides match TRBD1. The CDR3 sequence is 15 residues long. Germline values: CDR1 ENHRY, CDR2 SYGVKD. V lost 0 bases, J lost 5 bases, and 6 bases stayed unmatched.

The chain has TRBV28 and TRBJ1-2; 7 positions agree with TRBD1. The V gene end was trimmed by 6 bases and the J gene end by 0 bases; junction bases not matched to a gene: 7. The CDR3 length is 15 residues. Per the germline V gene, CDR1 is MDHEN and CDR2 is SYDVKM. CDR3 loop: CASRGPGQPNYGYTF. The CDR3, as DNA: TGTGCCAGCAGGGGCCCGGGACAGCCTAACTATGGCTACACCTTC.

The CDR3 is CASSVGNTGTGYGYTF. CDR3 nucleotide sequence: TGCGCCAGCAGCGTGGGTAACACAGGGACCGGCTATGGCTACACCTTC. The chain uses TRBV5-1 and TRBJ1-2; possible D gene TRBD1, 6 bases. The germline V gene has CDR1 SGHRS and CDR2 YFSETQ. V lost 4 bases and J 4 bases, leaving 20 bases between the germline ends. The CDR3 has 16 residues.

As for this clone: The junction departs from germline at one end; a sequencing error may be responsible. The chain has TRBV7-7 and TRBJ2-5; 10 bases map to TRBD2. This CDR3 comprises 17 residues. From germline, CDR1 is SSHAT and CDR2 FNYEAQ (reference sequence). The CDR3 loop is CASSGLAGDAGQETQYF. The CDR3 DNA reads TGTGCTAGCAGCGGGCTAGCGGGAGATGCCGGCCAAGAGACCCAGTACTTC.

The chain uses TRBV7-9 and TRBJ2-1; D ambiguous. Germline V gene lookup returns CDR1 SEHNR and CDR2 FQNEAQ (reference sequence). This CDR3 has 12 amino acids. Trimming removed 2 bases at V and 8 bases at J, with 7 bases between. For the CDR3, the DNA is TGTGCCAGCAGCTTAAATATCGATGAGCAGTTCTTC. Translated: CASSLNIDEQFF.

This clone has just one count. The chain joins TRBV2 to TRBJ2-3, with 7 nucleotides matching TRBD1. The CDR3 extends over 15 amino acids. V shed 6 bases and J 1 base; nucleotides not matched to a gene: 7. Germline V gives CDR1 SNHLY, CDR2 FYNNEI. The CDR3 sequence: CASSLQGLRTDTQYF. The CDR3 DNA follows: TGTGCCAGCAGCCTACAGGGGCTCCGCACAGATACGCAGTATTTT.

The chain combines TRBV28 with TRBJ2-1; 10 bases match TRBD2. J was trimmed by 4 bases and V by 11 bases; bases with no gene match: 11. Germline V gene sequence: CDR1 MDHEN, CDR2 SYDVKM. The CDR3 is 15 amino acids. CDR3 in DNA: TGTGCCGGAGGAGGGAGCGGGAGGGCATACAATGAGCAGTTCTTC. It encodes CAGGGSGRAYNEQFF.

The rearrangement links TRBV27 to TRBJ2-1, with 8 bases matching TRBD2. This CDR3 has 16 residues. After removal of 7 bases from V and 1 base from J, the junction contained 9 bases not matched to a gene. Germline CDR1 reads MNHEY; CDR2 reads SMNVEV (reference sequence). CDR3: CASTLWSGSSYNEQFF. CDR3 nucleotides: TGTGCCAGCACCCTCTGGAGCGGGAGTTCCTACAATGAGCAGTTCTTC.

J is TRBJ2-7 and V is TRBV9, with D unclear. Germline V gives CDR1 SGDLS, CDR2 YYNGEE. This CDR3 is built from 16 residues. Trimming stripped 0 bases from V and 0 bases from J, with 13 bases between. CDR3 residues: CASSVGPSDHSYEQYF. The CDR3 DNA sequence: TGTGCCAGCAGCGTAGGGCCCAGCGACCACTCCTACGAGCAGTACTTC.

This chain uses TRBV7-2 with TRBJ2-7; TRBD2 aligns across 8 bases. The CDR3 has 14 amino acids. Per germline, CDR1 SGHTA and CDR2 FQGNSA. The V and J ends lost 5 bases and 2 bases, in that order; junction bases with no gene match: 5. The CDR3 DNA follows: TGTGCCAGCAGCCGACTAGCGACCCCCTACGAGCAGTACTTC. Translating it yields CASSRLATPYEQYF.